The 16 T cell receptor beta chains in this list originate from one sample, sequenced in a study of T cell clones after liver transplantation. Sequencing used immunoSEQ multiplex PCR; TCRdb keeps in-frame clones, though not all of them. The top ten hold 26% of the sample, which has about 33,000 clones, more than 90% seen once. The specimen was CD8+ T cells from blood, collected 12 months after liver transplant. The receptors shown here come from a human patient who received a liver transplant. Some T cells may be the graft donor's.

The rearrangement joins TRBV19 to TRBJ2-7; 9 nucleotides line up with TRBD2. Germline loops: CDR1 LNHDA, CDR2 SQIVND (reference sequence). V trimming: 3 bases; J trimming: 5 bases; junction bases outside the gene matches: 5. The CDR3 contains 14 residues. CDR3 residues: CASSIGASGNEQYF. In nucleotides, the CDR3 is TGTGCCAGTAGTATCGGGGCTAGCGGGAACGAGCAGTACTTC.

V usage is TRBV5-4 and J usage is TRBJ1-2; 9 nucleotides line up with TRBD1. This CDR3 is built from 14 residues. The ends lost 4 bases at V and 2 bases at J; junction bases unmatched: 3. Looked up from germline, CDR1 is SGHNT and CDR2 is YYREEE (reference sequence). The CDR3 reads CASSPDRGNYGYTF. CDR3 coding DNA: TGTGCCAGCAGCCCGGACAGGGGCAACTATGGCTACACCTTC.

V and J are TRBV7-2 and TRBJ2-1; D is perhaps TRBD1 or TRBD2 (5 bases each). Per germline, CDR1 SGHTA and CDR2 FQGNSA. V was pared by 5 bases and J by 7 bases, with 18 bases between. There are 15 residues in the CDR3. The CDR3 DNA reads as TGTGCCAGCAGCCACTTCATAGGGGAGCGAAATGAGCAGTTCTTC. This gives the protein CASSHFIGERNEQFF.

CDR3 in amino acids: CASSSLDTGELFF. CDR3 DNA sequence: TGCGCCAGCAGCTCGCTCGACACCGGGGAGCTGTTTTTT. V is TRBV5-1 and J is TRBJ2-2, with D unresolved. V lost 3 bases, J lost 3 bases, and 6 bases lay in between. Germline V gene lookup returns CDR1 SGHRS and CDR2 YFSETQ. The CDR3 runs to 13 residues.

By share of the sample, this clone is medium-sized (0.01 to 0.1%). The V gene is TRBV5-4, the J gene TRBJ2-7; 10 nucleotides align to TRBD2. The CDR3 is made up of 14 amino acids. Trimming took 5 bases from V and 5 from J; bases not matched to a gene: 7. The germline V gene encodes CDR1 SGHNT and CDR2 YYREEE (reference sequence). The CDR3 DNA reads TGTGCCAGCAGGGAGGCGGGACTAGCGAACGAGCAGTACTTC. Encoded protein: CASREAGLANEQYF.

This clone has only one observation. The chain combines TRBV11-2 with TRBJ1-4; D call uncertain. Germline V gives CDR1 SGHAT, CDR2 FQNNGV. The CDR3 loop spans 14 amino acids. V was pared by 1 base and J by 5 bases, with 8 bases between. The chain's CDR3 is CASSLAPRNEKLFF. The CDR3 DNA reads TGTGCCAGCAGCTTAGCCCCCAGAAATGAAAAACTGTTTTTT.

This clone is a singleton in its sample. The chain couples TRBV7-6 to TRBJ2-7; 11 bases map to TRBD2. With V trimmed by 5 bases and J by 2 bases, 5 bases remained unmatched. The length of the CDR3 is 15 residues. Per the germline V gene, CDR1 is SGHVS and CDR2 is FNYEAQ. Written as DNA, the CDR3 is TGTGCCAGCAGCCGGGGACTAGCGGAAACCTACGAGCAGTACTTC. Amino acid sequence: CASSRGLAETYEQYF.

This clone has a single count. The chain is built from TRBV7-3 and TRBJ2-7; 10 nucleotides line up with TRBD1. Trimming took 1 base from V and 5 from J; bases not matched to a gene: 5. The CDR3 is 15 amino acids. Per germline, CDR1 SGHTA and CDR2 FQGTGA. CDR3 amino acids: CASSLNSGTGDEQYF. As DNA, the CDR3 is TGTGCCAGCAGCTTAAATTCGGGGACAGGGGACGAGCAGTACTTC.

The V gene is TRBV11-2, the J gene TRBJ2-5; 8 positions agree with TRBD1. Germline CDR1 is SGHAT and CDR2 is FQNNGV. Unmatched junction bases numbered 13, after V lost 0 bases and J lost 7 bases. CDR3 length: 17 residues. The CDR3 loop is CASSLDPGNRGRGTQYF. DNA of the CDR3: TGTGCCAGCAGCTTAGATCCTGGCAACAGGGGGAGAGGGACCCAGTACTTC.

The rearrangement uses TRBV5-6 and TRBJ2-1, with D hard to call. Between the trimmed V and J ends, which lost 1 base and 6 bases, there was a span of 5 bases. Germline-derived CDR1 and CDR2 are SGHDT and YYEEEE. The CDR3 loop spans 12 amino acids. CDR3 residues: CASSLSGNEQFF. The CDR3 bases are TGTGCCAGCAGCTTGAGTGGCAATGAGCAGTTCTTC.

The chain couples TRBV6-5 to TRBJ2-7, with TRBD2 identical over 11 bases. This CDR3 is built from 15 residues. J was trimmed by 4 bases and V by 4 bases; bases with no gene match: 6. Germline CDR1 is MNHEY and CDR2 is SVGAGI. As DNA, the CDR3 is TGTGCCAGCAGTTTAGCGGGAGGGCCTCGGTACGAGCAGTACTTC. Encoded protein: CASSLAGGPRYEQYF.

This chain joins TRBV5-4 and TRBJ2-7; D is perhaps TRBD1 (6 bases). CDR3 length: 14 amino acids. The germline CDR1 and CDR2 sequences are SGHNT and YYREEE (reference sequence). Trimming stripped 4 bases from V and 3 bases from J, with 14 bases between. CDR3 DNA: TGTGCCAGCAGCCTATCGGACAGTGGCTACGAGCAGTACTTC. Translation: CASSLSDSGYEQYF. Supplemented by reference TRBV5-4 and TRBJ2-7, the full variable domain reads ETGVTQSPTHLIKTRGQQVTLRCSSQSGHNTVSWYQQALGQGPQFIFQYYREEENGRGNFPPRFSGLQFPNYSSELNVNALELDDSALYLCASSLSDSGYEQYFGPGTRLTVT.

Only one count was recorded for this clone. The chain is built from TRBV5-1 and TRBJ2-7; tentative D call: TRBD2 (5 bases). The germline gives CDR1 SGHRS, CDR2 YFSETQ. The CDR3 contains 16 residues. V was shortened by 0 bases and J by 0 bases, with 13 bases between the two germline ends. CDR3 DNA: TGCGCCAGCAGCTTGGTAGGAGGACTGAGCTCCTACGAGCAGTACTTC. Amino acids: CASSLVGGLSSYEQYF.

This chain uses TRBV19 with TRBJ2-7; 10 nucleotides agree with TRBD2. Germline-derived CDR1 and CDR2 are LNHDA and SQIVND (reference sequence). This CDR3 contains 15 residues. V dropped 5 bases and J dropped 4; count of bases not matched to a gene: 8. The chain's CDR3 is CASSFRLAGSYEQYF. The CDR3, as DNA: TGTGCCAGTAGTTTCAGACTAGCGGGTTCTTACGAGCAGTACTTC.

V gene TRBV27 combines with J gene TRBJ2-6; no firm D call. CDR1 MNHEY and CDR2 SMNVEV come from the germline V gene (reference sequence). The CDR3 length is 14 residues. V was trimmed by 5 bases and J by 0 bases, leaving 5 bases between them. The CDR3 DNA follows: TGTGCCAGCAGTGTCCTCTCTGGGGCCAACGTCCTGACTTTC. Amino acids: CASSVLSGANVLTF. Using reference TRBV27 and TRBJ2-6 for the parts outside the CDR3, the full variable domain is EAQVTQNPRYLITVTGKKLTVTCSQNMNHEYMSWYRQDPGLGLRQIYYSMNVEVTDKGDVPEGYKVSRKEKRNFPLILESPSPNQTSLYFCASSVLSGANVLTFGAGSRLTVL.

This chain joins TRBV27 and TRBJ1-1; maybe TRBD1 (5 bases). The CDR3 contains 13 residues. The germline V and J ends were trimmed by 2 bases and 5 bases, with 9 bases remaining between them. Germline assignment: CDR1 MNHEY and CDR2 SMNVEV (reference sequence). The CDR3 nucleotides read TGTGCCAGCAGTTTAGGGGGACGGACTGAAGCTTTCTTT. Residues: CASSLGGRTEAFF.